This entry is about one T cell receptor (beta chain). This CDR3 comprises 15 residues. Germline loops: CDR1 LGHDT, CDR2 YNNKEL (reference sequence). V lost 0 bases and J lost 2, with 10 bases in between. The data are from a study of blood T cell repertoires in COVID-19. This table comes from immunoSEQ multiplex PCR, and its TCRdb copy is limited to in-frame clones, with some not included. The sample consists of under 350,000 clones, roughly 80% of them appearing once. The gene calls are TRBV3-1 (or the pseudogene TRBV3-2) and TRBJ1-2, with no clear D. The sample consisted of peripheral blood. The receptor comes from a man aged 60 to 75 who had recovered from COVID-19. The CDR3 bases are TGTGCCAGCAGCCAAGACCACGGCGGCAACTATGGCTACACCTTC. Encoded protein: CASSQDHGGNYGYTF.